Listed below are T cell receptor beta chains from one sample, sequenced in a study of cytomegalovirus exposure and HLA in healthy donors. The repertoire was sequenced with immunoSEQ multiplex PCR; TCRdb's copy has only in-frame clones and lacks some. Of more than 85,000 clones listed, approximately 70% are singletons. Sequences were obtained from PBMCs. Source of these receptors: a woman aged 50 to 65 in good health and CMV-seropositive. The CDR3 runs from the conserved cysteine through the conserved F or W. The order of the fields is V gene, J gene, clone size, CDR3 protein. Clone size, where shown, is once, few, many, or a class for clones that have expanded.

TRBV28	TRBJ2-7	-	CATHTGKGSYEQYF
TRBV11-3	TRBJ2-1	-	CASSLALSGSTYNEQFF
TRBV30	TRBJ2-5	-	CAWSLNSGFRETQYF
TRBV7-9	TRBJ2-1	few	CASSPGLGLSYNEQFF
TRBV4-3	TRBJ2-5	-	CASSQEGTSGAETQYF
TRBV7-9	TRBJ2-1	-	CSSSVAGMEQFF
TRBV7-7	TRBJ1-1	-	CASTKPGDRNTEAFF
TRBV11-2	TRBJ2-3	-	CASSFFRGQRTDTQYF
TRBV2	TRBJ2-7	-	CASRREGGGAYEQYF
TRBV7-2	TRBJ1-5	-	CASNPMRGDQPQHF
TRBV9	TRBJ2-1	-	CASSFSGTDNEQFF
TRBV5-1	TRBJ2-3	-	CASSLEWASTDTQYF
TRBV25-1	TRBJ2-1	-	CASSDPRLAGDNEQFF
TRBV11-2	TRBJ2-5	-	CASSLPFKQGGQQETQYF
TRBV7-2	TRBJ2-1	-	CASSPAGAYEQFF
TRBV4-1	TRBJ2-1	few	CASSPRLAQYNEQFF